This T cell receptor beta chain was sequenced in a study of CXCR3-negative and CXCR3-positive naive CD8 T cells. Findings and caveats of the study: More hydrophobic TRB CDR3s were found in CXCR3-positive naive cells than in CXCR3-negative naive cells. Naive subsets did not differ in surface CD5, and the authors estimated TCR strength using properties of the TRB CDR3. Partially decreased CXCR3 expression was recorded after cryopreservation, and fresh PBMCs were used in most assays.

Notes on this clonotype: Its antigen is unknown.

From germline, CDR1 is MDHEN and CDR2 SYDVKM. The CDR3 has 15 residues. cDNA libraries for TRB were generated by 5' RACE incorporating UMI labels. TCRdb re-called the 5' RACE reads; every CDR3 protein appears as one record, without DNA. The sample includes about 150,000 distinct CDR3 sequences. Sequenced sample: naive CXCR3+ CD8+ T cells from blood. Subset indicated: CD45RO-CCR7+CD27+CD95- naive CD8+ T cells expressing CXCR3 (TNR3+). V and J are TRBV28 and TRBJ1-4; TCRdb's D call of TRBD1 is untestable without DNA. This receptor was taken from a human donor in good health. Some clones in this sample may be carry-over from other donors' samples. The CDR3 here is CASRGKTATNEKLFF.